This T cell receptor (beta chain) emerged from a study of radiation and T cells in renal cell carcinoma. Looking at the study overall: Nephrectomy followed 15 Gy stereotactic body radiation by 4 weeks. The study's findings and limits: From baseline, blood top tumor clonotypes peaked at 2 weeks post-radiation.

Some clones are missing from TCRdb's copy, which holds only in-frame ones; the method was immunoSEQ multiplex PCR. The sample includes 150,000 or so clones, less than 90% of them seen just once. The time point: baseline pretreatment blood. Treatment of the sample: 15 Gy SBRT to primary tumor, nephrectomy 4 weeks later. Trimming pared 0 bases from V and 5 bases from J, leaving 16 bases between. From germline, CDR1 is LGHNA and CDR2 YSLEER. The CDR3 has 16 amino acids. Comment on this clone: Its target is unknown.

The sample in question was blood, obtained from a patient whose treatment included radiotherapy and nephrectomy. The chain employs TRBV4-3 and TRBJ2-5; D might be TRBD2 (5 bases). The TCR sequence derives from a woman aged 50 to 60 with renal cell carcinoma. The DNA for the CDR3 is TGCGCCAGCAGCCAAGAAACGGGGTATCCCAGTGAGACCCAGTACTTC. Translating it yields CASSQETGYPSETQYF.